The 6 T cell receptor beta chains below were found in one sample sequenced in a study of CD8 T cells in Susac syndrome. Random hexamers were used to reverse transcribe about 0.5 to 1 ug of RNA. MiXCR, run by TCRdb on the immunoSEQ multiplex PCR reads, gives a single entry per CDR3 protein. Seen here are 100,000 to 150,000 distinct CDR3 sequences, over 90% observed once, and the top ten hold roughly 0.32%. The sample consisted of CD8+ T cells from PBMCs. Every receptor here comes from a human donor with multiple sclerosis.

DNA of the CDR3: TGTGCCAGCAGTAAACGTCGTACGACTAGCGGTCCCTACAATGAGCAGTTCTTC. Translating it yields CASSKRRTTSGPYNEQFF. The J gene is TRBJ2-1, the V gene TRBV6-1; the match to TRBD2 covers 9 bases. The CDR3 has 18 amino acids. V was clipped by 5 bases and J by 2 bases; unmatched bases: 13. Germline V CDR1 and CDR2: MNHNS, SASEGT.

The chain carries TRBV6-5 and TRBJ1-4; D uncertain. Germline-derived CDR1 and CDR2 are MNHEY and SVGAGI. V lost 0 bases and J lost 7, with 12 bases in between. This CDR3 is built from 15 residues. The CDR3 sequence is CASSYSTRVAEKLFF. The CDR3 nucleotides read TGTGCCAGCAGTTACTCGACAAGGGTGGCTGAAAAACTGTTTTTT.

This clonotype came up once. The chain carries TRBV2 and TRBJ2-1, with 8 bases identical to TRBD2. After removal of 3 bases from V and 13 bases from J, the junction contained 2 bases not matched to a gene. Germline V CDR1 and CDR2: SNHLY, FYNNEI. This CDR3 has 11 amino acids. In DNA, the CDR3 is TGTGCCAGCAGTGAGGGACTAGTCCAGTTCTTC. It translates to CASSEGLVQFF.

The chain carries TRBV12-3 or TRBV12-4 and TRBJ2-3, with D possibly TRBD2 on 5 matching bases. Trimming removed 1 base at V and 0 bases at J, with 8 bases between. CDR3 length: 15 residues. The CDR3 reads CASSLERPSTDTQYF. In DNA form, the CDR3 reads TGTGCCAGCAGTTTAGAGCGGCCTAGCACAGATACGCAGTATTTT.

This chain connects TRBV3-1 to TRBJ1-5, with 7 bases matching TRBD1. The CDR3 runs 14 residues. The trim removed 4 bases at V and 4 bases at J, leaving 4 bases unmatched. Germline V gives CDR1 LGHDT, CDR2 YNNKEL (reference sequence). The CDR3 is CASSPGTANQPQHF. Written as DNA, the CDR3 is TGTGCCAGCAGCCCCGGGACAGCTAATCAGCCCCAGCATTTT.

The chain employs TRBV6-6 and TRBJ1-1; a weak D match, TRBD1 (6 bases). The V gene's germline CDR1 is MNHNY and CDR2 SVGAGI (reference sequence). The V and J ends lost 6 bases and 12 bases respectively, with 20 bases between them. The CDR3 is 13 residues long. The CDR3 reads CASSSTRGAGTFF. The CDR3 coding sequence is TGTGCCAGCAGCTCCACGAGGGGGGCCGGAACTTTCTTT.